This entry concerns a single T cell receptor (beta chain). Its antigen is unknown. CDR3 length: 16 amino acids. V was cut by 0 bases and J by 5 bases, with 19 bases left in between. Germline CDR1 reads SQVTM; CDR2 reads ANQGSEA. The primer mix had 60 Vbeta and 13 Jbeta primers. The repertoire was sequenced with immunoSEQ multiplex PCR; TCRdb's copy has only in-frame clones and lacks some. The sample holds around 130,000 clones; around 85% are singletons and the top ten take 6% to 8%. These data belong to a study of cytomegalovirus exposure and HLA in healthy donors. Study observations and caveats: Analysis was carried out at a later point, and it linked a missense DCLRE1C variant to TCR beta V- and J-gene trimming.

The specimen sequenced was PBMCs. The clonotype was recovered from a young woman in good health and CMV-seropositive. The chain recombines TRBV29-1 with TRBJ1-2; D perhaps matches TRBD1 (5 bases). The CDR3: CSVEEWVRLRGYGYTF. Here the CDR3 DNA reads TGCAGCGTTGAAGAATGGGTCCGGTTACGGGGGTATGGCTACACCTTC.